Given below is one TCR beta chain in context. Its specificity is not known. Being one base from a much bigger clone, this may be a read error. These data belong to a study of tumor and adjacent non-tumor tissue in lung cancer. Whole-study results and caveats: Patients with more diverse tumor TCRs had worse survival.

The CDR3 is made up of 12 amino acids. The germline V and J ends were trimmed by 6 bases and 9 bases, with 17 bases remaining between them. Germline CDR1 is DFQATT and CDR2 is SNEGSKA (reference sequence). RNA was extracted from bulk tissue without any cell sorting. TCRbeta libraries were built with three rounds of nested PCR, modified from ARM-PCR. One entry per CDR3 protein results from TCRdb running MiXCR on the multiplex PCR reads. In the table there are approximately 86,000 distinct CDR3 sequences, 72% of which are singletons. Specimen: lung tumor tissue. The origin of this receptor is a woman in her forties with non-small cell lung cancer. The rearrangement links TRBV20-1 to TRBJ2-5; weak D call: TRBD1 (6 bases). CDR3 protein: CSAAPDPGAQYF. The CDR3 bases are TGCAGTGCCGCACCTGACCCAGGGGCCCAGTACTTC.